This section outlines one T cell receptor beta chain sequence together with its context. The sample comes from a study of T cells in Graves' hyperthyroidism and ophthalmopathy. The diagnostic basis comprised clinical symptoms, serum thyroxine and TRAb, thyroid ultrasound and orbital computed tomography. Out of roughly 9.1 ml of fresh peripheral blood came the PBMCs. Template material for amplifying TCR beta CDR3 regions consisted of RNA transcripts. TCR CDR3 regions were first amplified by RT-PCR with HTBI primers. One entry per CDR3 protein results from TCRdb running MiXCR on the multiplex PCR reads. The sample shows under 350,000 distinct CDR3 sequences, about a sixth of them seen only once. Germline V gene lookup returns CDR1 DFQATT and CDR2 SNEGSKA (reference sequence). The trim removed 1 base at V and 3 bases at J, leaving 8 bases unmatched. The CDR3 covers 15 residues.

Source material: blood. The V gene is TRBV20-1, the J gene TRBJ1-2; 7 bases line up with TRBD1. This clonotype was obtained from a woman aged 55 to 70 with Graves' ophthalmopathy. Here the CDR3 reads CSARVYVGQYYGYTF. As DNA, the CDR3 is TGCAGTGCTAGAGTTTATGTGGGACAGTACTATGGCTACACCTTC.